This TCR beta chain was sequenced during a study of STAT5B mutations in CD4+ large granular lymphocyte leukemia. This clone was detected once. Germline V CDR1 and CDR2: SEHNR, FQNEAQ (reference sequence). Trimming cost V 5 bases and J 10 bases, with 17 bases left between them. There are 13 residues in the CDR3. Profiling relied on immunoSEQ multiplex PCR, and the TCRdb table lists in-frame clones only, not all of them. This sample carries 30,000 to 35,000 clones, 70% to 90% of them seen once, and the ten largest clones take around 3.3%. The sample was CD4+ T cells from blood buffy coats. The genes are TRBV7-9 and TRBJ1-1; tentative D call: TRBD1 (5 bases). The clonotype originates from a human donor in good health. CDR3 residues: CASSASGQGSAFF. CDR3 DNA: TGTGCCAGCAGCGCCTCGGGGCAAGGTTCAGCTTTCTTT.